A selection of T cell receptor beta chains follows, all from one sample in a study of blood T cell repertoires in COVID-19. Using immunoSEQ multiplex PCR, the repertoire was profiled, and TCRdb retains in-frame clones only, with some absent. The sample yields around 180,000 clones, about 85% seen once. The sequencing sample was made of peripheral blood. The receptor source for this set is a person between 65 and 79 years old with COVID-19, enrolled during active disease. CDR3s include the opening cysteine and the closing phenylalanine or tryptophan. A D gene is named only where the DNA matches it firmly. Only some rows state a clone size, as once, few, many or a class for expanded clones.

j_call cdr3_length v_call d_call clone_size cdr3_nt cdr3_aa
TRBJ1-4 15 TRBV11-2 - - TGTGCCAGCAGCTTAGGTTTCCAGGGTAATGAAAAACTGTTTTTT CASSLGFQGNEKLFF
TRBJ2-3 15 TRBV28 - - TGTGCCAGCAGTTTACGTGTCGGGGGGCAAGATACGCAGTATTTT CASSLRVGGQDTQYF
TRBJ2-7 15 TRBV6-5 TRBD1 - TGTGCCAGCAGCGGAGGACAGGGGACCCACTACGAGCAGTACTTC CASSGGQGTHYEQYF
TRBJ2-7 12 TRBV30 - - TGTGCCTGGAGTCCCGAGTTCTACGAGCAGTACTTC CAWSPEFYEQYF
TRBJ2-7 12 TRBV3-1/TRBV3-2 - - TGTGCCAGCAGCCAAGAGTCGGGGGAGCAGTACTTC CASSQESGEQYF
TRBJ1-2 16 TRBV7-9 TRBD1 - TGTGCCAGCAGCCATAGGACAGGGCTGATCTTCTATGGCTACACCTTC CASSHRTGLIFYGYTF
TRBJ2-2 15 TRBV28 TRBD2 once TGTGCCAGCATGTTACTGCGGGGGGTCACCGGGGAGCTGTTTTTT CASMLLRGVTGELFF
TRBJ2-1 13 TRBV28 TRBD1 - TGTGCCAGCAGTCTCCCAGGGACAGATGAGCAGTTCTTC CASSLPGTDEQFF
TRBJ1-1 14 TRBV29-1 - - TGCAGCGCCGACGCCGCTTCCCGGGACAAGGAAGCTTTCTTT CSADAASRDKEAFF
TRBJ2-7 15 TRBV7-2 - - TGTGCCAGCAGCTTAGCGCCAGAAGTCACCTACGAGCAGTACTTC CASSLAPEVTYEQYF
TRBJ1-1 18 TRBV7-9 - - TGTGCCAGCAGCGACAGTTTCGGCGGGGCCACGATGAACACTGAAGCTTTCTTT CASSDSFGGATMNTEAFF
TRBJ1-1 13 TRBV5-4 - - TGTGCCAGCAGCTTGTCAGGGTATGGTGAAGCTTTCTTT CASSLSGYGEAFF
TRBJ2-2 15 TRBV19 TRBD1 - TGTGCCAGTACTCCGGGACAGACCTACACCGGGGAGCTGTTTTTT CASTPGQTYTGELFF
TRBJ1-6 16 TRBV27 TRBD1 once TGTGCCAGCAAATTACAGGGGCAGTCCTATAATTCACCCCTCCACTTT CASKLQGQSYNSPLHF
TRBJ2-7 13 TRBV5-1 - - TGCGCCAGCAGCTTGCCAGGATTCTACGAGCAGTACTTC CASSLPGFYEQYF
TRBJ2-5 15 TRBV14 TRBD2 - TGTGCCAGCAGCCTTGGGACTAGCGGGAAGGAGACCCAGTACTTC CASSLGTSGKETQYF
TRBJ2-3 14 TRBV7-3 - - TGTGCCAGCAGCCCCGGAGGAAGCACAGATACGCAGTATTTT CASSPGGSTDTQYF
TRBJ2-7 15 TRBV5-1 TRBD1 once TGCGCCAGCAGCAACGCCGGGACAGGGTTCCACGAGCAGTACTTC CASSNAGTGFHEQYF
TRBJ1-5 16 TRBV18 - - TGTGCCAGCTCAGAAATTACAGGATCCAAGAATCAGCCCCAGCATTTT CASSEITGSKNQPQHF
TRBJ1-5 16 TRBV4-3 TRBD1 - TGCGCCAGCAGCCAAGGGACAGGGGGCCCCAATCAGCCCCAGCATTTT CASSQGTGGPNQPQHF
TRBJ2-3 14 TRBV5-1 TRBD2 - TGCGCCAGCAGCCTTAGCGGGGGATCAGATACGCAGTATTTT CASSLSGGSDTQYF
TRBJ2-5 15 TRBV5-1 TRBD2 - TGCGCCAGCAGCTTACGAGCTAGCGGGGAAGAGACCCAGTACTTC CASSLRASGEETQYF
TRBJ1-1 15 TRBV23-1 - - TGCGCCAGAACGTACAGGATAAAGGAGGGGATTGAAGCTTTCTTT CARTYRIKEGIEAFF
TRBJ2-3 13 TRBV9 - - TGTGCCAGCAGCGTCTCTAGCACAGATACGCAGTATTTT CASSVSSTDTQYF
TRBJ2-4 17 TRBV24-1 TRBD2 - TGTGCCACCAGTGATGCCACCCCGGGACTAGCGGGAAACATTCAGTACTTC CATSDATPGLAGNIQYF
TRBJ2-2 16 TRBV5-1 TRBD1 few TGCGCCAGCAGCTTATCAGGGGGCCTAAACACCGGGGAGCTGTTTTTT CASSLSGGLNTGELFF
TRBJ2-3 16 TRBV5-4 TRBD2 - TGTGCCAGCAGCTTGGCCCCTAGCGGGAGCACAGATACGCAGTATTTT CASSLAPSGSTDTQYF
TRBJ2-1 15 TRBV10-3 TRBD1 - TGTGCCATCAGCTCTGGGGGACAGGGGTTCGATGAGCAGTTCTTC CAISSGGQGFDEQFF
TRBJ2-7 14 TRBV3-1/TRBV3-2 - - TGTGCCAGCAGCCAGTTTGCCGGGGACTACGAGCAGTACTTC CASSQFAGDYEQYF
TRBJ2-3 17 TRBV5-4 TRBD2 - TGTGCCAGCAGCTCGCTAGCGGGGGGGCGTTTCTCCGATACGCAGTATTTT CASSSLAGGRFSDTQYF
TRBJ2-1 17 TRBV7-9 TRBD2 - TGTGCCAGCAGCTTAAGGAGCGGGAGTGGAATAGACAATGAGCAGTTCTTC CASSLRSGSGIDNEQFF
TRBJ2-7 11 TRBV28 - - TGTGCCAGCAGTTTGCGCTACGAGCAGTACTTC CASSLRYEQYF
TRBJ2-2 15 TRBV18 - once TGTGCCAGCTCCTTCGAGAATCCGAACACCGGGGAGCTGTTTTTT CASSFENPNTGELFF
TRBJ2-1 15 TRBV24-1 TRBD2 once TGTGCCACCAGTGAGCCTAGCGGGGGGATCAATGAGCAGTTCTTC CATSEPSGGINEQFF
TRBJ1-5 13 TRBV19 - - TGTGCCAGTAGTACGGCGGACAATCAGCCCCAGCATTTT CASSTADNQPQHF
TRBJ1-4 16 TRBV6-4 - - TGTGCCAGCAGTGACCCGGGGTCCAATGCTAATGAAAAACTGTTTTTT CASSDPGSNANEKLFF
TRBJ1-2 15 TRBV10-2 - - TGCGCCAGCAGTGAGTCTGTTCGGAGACGAAATGGCTACACCTTC CASSESVRRRNGYTF
TRBJ1-1 15 TRBV5-8 TRBD1 - TGTGCCAGCAGCTTTGCCGGGACAGCTAACACTGAAGCTTTCTTT CASSFAGTANTEAFF
TRBJ2-7 12 TRBV6-2/TRBV6-3 - - TGTGCCAGCAGCGACCCTCCCGGGTCGCAGTACTTC CASSDPPGSQYF
TRBJ2-1 14 TRBV12-5 - - TGTGCTAGTGGCCCAGGGCCGCCCTACAATGAGCAGTTCTTC CASGPGPPYNEQFF
TRBJ2-1 14 TRBV28 - once TGTGCCAGCATGAGGCCTATCGGCTACAATGAGCAGTTCTTC CASMRPIGYNEQFF
TRBJ2-1 11 TRBV12-3/TRBV12-4 - - TGTGCCAGCAGCAAACAGGCAGAGCAGTTCTTC CASSKQAEQFF
TRBJ2-2 17 TRBV5-1 TRBD1 - TGCGCCAGCAGCTTGGTTGTAGGGGGCTCGAACACCGGGGAGCTGTTTTTT CASSLVVGGSNTGELFF
TRBJ2-1 16 TRBV7-2 - - TGTGCCAGCAGCCTCGATAGCGCAAGCTCCTACAATGAGCAGTTCTTC CASSLDSASSYNEQFF
TRBJ2-7 17 TRBV5-1 TRBD2 - TGCGCCAGCAGCTTGGAGGGACTAGCGGGGGGCTCCTACGAGCAGTACTTC CASSLEGLAGGSYEQYF
TRBJ2-7 16 TRBV25-1 TRBD1 - TGCGCCAGCAGCGCCTATGGTGGACAGGGCTCCTACGAGCAGTACTTC CASSAYGGQGSYEQYF